This T cell receptor (beta chain) was identified in a study of spatial heterogeneity in lung cancer. Study in general: Beta-chain sequences were consistently detected more often than alpha-chain sequences.

TCRdb independently ran MiXCR on the 5' RACE reads; one entry per CDR3 protein. The profile shows tens of thousands of distinct CDR3 sequences, more than 10% of them singletons. As for time point: sample taken at primary tumor resection. Whole RNA, isolated from tumor, nontumor lung or frozen PBMC, was sequenced without prior sorting. The cohort: approximately 66 early-stage, untreated non-small cell lung cancer patients. The germline V gene has CDR1 MDHEN and CDR2 SYDVKM. The CDR3 contains 12 residues. Trimming left V 4 bases short and J 7 bases short, with 11 bases between. This clonotype was found a few times.

The rearrangement joins TRBV28 to TRBJ2-7; TRBD1 or TRBD2 may be the D gene (6 bases each). The clonotype comes from a male donor with early-stage non-small cell lung cancer. The material was PBMCs, obtained at surgery. CDR3 sequence reads: CASSSGAGEQYF. Here the CDR3 DNA reads TGTGCCAGCAGTTCGGGGGCCGGGGAGCAGTACTTC.